This TCR beta chain derives from a study of graft-versus-host responses after intestinal transplantation. At the level of the study: Transplants given to recipients were multivisceral, liver-intestinal, or isolated intestinal. Overall study findings and caveats: Recipient-marrow GvH clones were detected, some having first appeared in ileum or blood.

The V end was cut by 6 bases, the J end by 3 bases, with 12 bases between. CDR1 KGHSH and CDR2 LQKENI come from the germline V gene. The length of the CDR3 is 13 residues. Only a few counts were recorded for this clone. The antigen is undetermined. Clones were read by immunoSEQ multiplex PCR, and TCRdb kept only the in-frame ones, dropping some. This sample has fewer than 110,000 clones, with approximately 90% found just once. The chain employs TRBV18 and TRBJ2-7, with D hard to call. The sample in question was unstimulated CD4+ T cells sorted from spleen or lymph node cells, obtained before transplant. The receptor comes from a human donor who was the organ donor for an intestinal transplant. The CDR3 sequence: CASSVSSNYEQYF. CDR3 sequence (DNA): TGTGCCAGCTCGGTCAGCTCAAACTACGAGCAGTACTTC.